The present entry profiles one T cell receptor beta chain with its context. As yet, its antigen is unknown. This entry is derived from a study of tumor-infiltrating T cells and Merkel cell polyomavirus. Whole-study context: CD8+ T cells recognized the Merkel cell polyomavirus KLL epitope. Treatment was non-standardized, spanning chemotherapy, radiation and immunotherapies.

Robust Merkel cell polyomavirus Large T antigen positivity by immunohistochemistry was seen in all patients' tumors. Only in-frame clones appear in the TCRdb table, and some are missing; sequencing was by immunoSEQ multiplex PCR. The data show 25,000 or so clones, about 85% seen once. Germline values: CDR1 MNHEY, CDR2 SVGAGI. The CDR3 is 15 amino acids. Trimming removed 2 bases at V and 4 bases at J, with 14 bases between. Study results and limitations: KLL-specific TRB repertoires were diverse and largely private. The study's small sample size is a limitation.

The sequence was obtained from a man aged 50 to 60 with Merkel cell carcinoma. The sequencing sample was made of lymph node tissue. The chain is built from TRBV6-5 and TRBJ1-2; a weak D match, TRBD1 (5 bases). In DNA, the CDR3 is TGTGCCAGCAGTTACGCCGTGGGGGGTTCCTATGGCTACACCTTC. Its translation: CASSYAVGGSYGYTF.